This T cell receptor (beta chain) was observed in a study of regulatory T cells in long-lasting Graves disease. Arm-PCR of CDR3 regions and iRepertoire HTBI primers were the basis on which TCR beta libraries were built. TCRdb reanalysed the multiplex PCR reads using MiXCR and keeps one entry per CDR3 protein. Of about 470,000 distinct CDR3 sequences in the sample, roughly 21% were seen once. Indicated time point: persistent/refractory GD, antithyroid drugs over 5 years with positive TRAb. Extracted PBMC RNA gave rise to the TCR library. This clonotype was seen ten or more times. The antigen is not known. The germline CDR1 and CDR2 sequences are LNHDA and SQIVND (reference sequence). CDR3 length: 12 residues. Trimming removed 3 bases at V and 4 bases at J, with 7 bases between. Notes on the study in general: Peripheral blood alone, not thyroid tissue, underwent study. Preferential use of TRBV28, TRBJ1-2 and TRBJ2-5 was seen in persistent disease.

The rearrangement links TRBV19 to TRBJ2-7; D gene uncertain. The sample was peripheral blood mononuclear cells (PBMCs), taken when the disease was refractory, from a patient treated with antithyroid drugs. This sequence was found in a female donor with Graves disease. CDR3 residues: CASSMVGYEQYF. CDR3 DNA sequence: TGTGCCAGTAGTATGGTGGGGTACGAGCAGTACTTC. The variable domain in full, completed from reference TRBV19 and TRBJ2-7, reads DGGITQSPKYLFRKEGQNVTLSCEQNLNHDAMYWYRQDPGQGLRLIYYSQIVNDFQKGDIAEGYSVSREKKESFPLTVTSAQKNPTAFYLCASSMVGYEQYFGPGTRLTVT.